Following are 28 T cell receptor beta chains from one sample sequenced in a study of blood T cell repertoires in COVID-19. Produced via immunoSEQ multiplex PCR; TCRdb's table is partial and in-frame only. In the table there are about 280,000 clones, approximately 88% of which are singletons. Sequencing was performed on peripheral blood. These receptors were taken from a man between 18 and 35 years old with active or convalescent COVID-19.

The sample holds a few counts of this clone. The chain has TRBV5-4 and TRBJ2-1; D ambiguous. Per germline, CDR1 SGHNT and CDR2 YYREEE (reference sequence). V lost 0 bases to trimming and J lost 6 bases, with 10 bases between them. The CDR3 totals 14 residues. This chain's CDR3 is CASSLVGSSNEQFF. The DNA of the CDR3 is TGTGCCAGCAGCTTGGTGGGTAGCTCCAATGAGCAGTTCTTC. The whole variable domain, remainder taken from reference TRBV5-4 and TRBJ2-1, is ETGVTQSPTHLIKTRGQQVTLRCSSQSGHNTVSWYQQALGQGPQFIFQYYREEENGRGNFPPRFSGLQFPNYSSELNVNALELDDSALYLCASSLVGSSNEQFFGPGTRLTVL.

As to this clone: Relative to the germline gene, one junction end is altered; a read error may explain this. The chain combines TRBV4-1 with TRBJ1-1; D is perhaps TRBD1 (5 bases). This CDR3 spans 11 amino acids. The germline gives CDR1 MGHRA, CDR2 YSYEKL. The CDR3 loop is CASSHRQFQLF. In DNA, the CDR3 is TGCGCCAGCAGCCATAGACAGTTCCAGCTCTTT.

In DNA form, the CDR3 reads TGTGCCAGCGTTGGGCCTAAGCAGTACACCGGGGAGCTGTTTTTT. Protein sequence: CASVGPKQYTGELFF. The J gene is TRBJ2-2, the V gene TRBV6-5; D call uncertain. CDR1 is MNHEY, CDR2 SVGAGI, per germline. Trimming left V 8 bases short and J 3 bases short, with 16 bases between. This CDR3 has 15 amino acids.

The V gene is TRBV19, the J gene TRBJ1-5; no definite D call. The CDR3 is made up of 16 amino acids. The germline CDR1 and CDR2 sequences are LNHDA and SQIVND (reference sequence). The ends were cut back, 3 bases at V and 0 bases at J, with 12 bases in the middle. CDR3 sequence: CASSIYPLDSNQPQHF. Here the CDR3 DNA reads TGTGCCAGTAGTATTTATCCGTTAGATAGCAATCAGCCCCAGCATTTT.

This chain links TRBV27 with TRBJ2-2, with 10 bases matching TRBD1. CDR1 MNHEY and CDR2 SMNVEV come from the germline V gene (reference sequence). The CDR3 length is 15 residues. Trimming removed 2 bases from V and 8 bases from J; junction bases left unmatched: 5. The CDR3 bases are TGTGCCAGCAGTTTAGGGACAGGGGTTCTTGGGGAGCTGTTTTTT. Translated, it gives CASSLGTGVLGELFF.

This chain links TRBV27 with TRBJ1-5, with a possible D match to TRBD1 (5 bases). This CDR3 is 15 amino acids long. Germline V gene sequence: CDR1 MNHEY, CDR2 SMNVEV (reference sequence). The V and J ends lost 4 bases and 0 bases respectively, with 10 bases between them. The CDR3 DNA follows: TGTGCCAGCAGTTCGAACGGACATAGCAATCAGCCCCAGCATTTT. Amino acids: CASSSNGHSNQPQHF.

This clone was recorded only once. The V call is TRBV10-1, the J call TRBJ2-6, with a tentative D call TRBD1 (5 bases). CDR3 size: 18 residues. The V end lost 6 bases, the J end lost 0 bases, and 18 bases lay between the germline ends. Per the germline V gene, CDR1 is WNHNN and CDR2 is SYGVQD (reference sequence). The CDR3 DNA follows: TGCGCCAGCAGGACGACAGACCCTCCCTTCTCTGGGGCCAACGTCCTGACTTTC. As protein: CASRTTDPPFSGANVLTF.

V and J are TRBV6-1 and TRBJ1-1; D perhaps matches TRBD1 (5 bases). The germline V gene encodes CDR1 MNHNS and CDR2 SASEGT. The CDR3 is made up of 12 amino acids. Trimming removed 2 bases at V and 11 bases at J, with 12 bases between. CDR3 in amino acids: CASSERGLVAFF. The CDR3 DNA sequence: TGTGCCAGCAGTGAAAGGGGATTGGTGGCTTTCTTT.

The V call is TRBV11-2, the J call TRBJ1-3; D may be TRBD1 (5 bases). The CDR3 extends over 16 amino acids. The V end lost 1 base, the J end lost 7 bases, and 17 bases lay between the germline ends. Germline V gene sequence: CDR1 SGHAT, CDR2 FQNNGV. DNA of the CDR3: TGTGCCAGCAGCTTAGTCCCCGTCAGGGAAGCGAACACCATATATTTT. It yields the protein CASSLVPVREANTIYF.

The V and J genes are TRBV15 and TRBJ1-5; D is ambiguous. The germline V gene has CDR1 LNHNV and CDR2 YYDKDF (reference sequence). CDR3 length: 16 residues. The V gene lost 0 bases and the J gene lost 5 bases, with 14 bases spanning the gap. CDR3 sequence reads: CATSRDSGSPYQPQHF. The CDR3, as DNA: TGTGCCACCAGCAGAGATTCGGGGAGCCCGTATCAGCCCCAGCATTTT.

The chain couples TRBV10-3 to TRBJ2-7; D is ambiguous. The ends were cut back, 6 bases at V and 2 bases at J, with 14 bases in the middle. The CDR3 loop spans 14 amino acids. CDR1 is ENHRY, CDR2 SYGVKD, per germline. Here the CDR3 reads CAISSTLFTYEQYF. For the CDR3, the DNA is TGTGCCATCAGCAGTACCCTCTTCACCTACGAGCAGTACTTC.

This clone showed up just once. The chain couples TRBV27 to TRBJ1-1; D remains ambiguous. The CDR3 sequence is 13 residues long. Trimming removed 3 bases at V and 6 bases at J, with 11 bases between. Germline V CDR1 and CDR2: MNHEY, SMNVEV (reference sequence). The CDR3: CASSFPSGPEAFF. CDR3 DNA sequence: TGTGCCAGCAGTTTCCCCTCGGGTCCTGAAGCTTTCTTT.

This chain connects TRBV19 to TRBJ2-1, with 10 bases identical to TRBD2. The trim removed 4 bases at V and 5 bases at J, leaving 8 bases unmatched. This CDR3 is built from 16 residues. The germline V gene has CDR1 LNHDA and CDR2 SQIVND (reference sequence). In DNA, the CDR3 is TGTGCCAGTAGTAGAAGAAGCGGGGGGGCCGACAATGAGCAGTTCTTC. It encodes CASSRRSGGADNEQFF.

The chain recombines TRBV11-2 with TRBJ2-7, with a possible D match to TRBD2 (6 bases). V was cut by 5 bases and J by 4 bases, with 18 bases left in between. Germline CDR1 SGHAT, CDR2 FQNNGV. This CDR3 comprises 15 residues. CDR3: CASSPQTGTLYEQYF. The CDR3 DNA reads TGTGCCAGCAGCCCCCAAACCGGGACTCTATACGAGCAGTACTTC.

The V gene is TRBV11-2, the J gene TRBJ1-1; D is unclear. Between the trimmed V and J ends, which lost 8 bases and 0 bases, there was a span of 7 bases. This CDR3 is 12 amino acids long. Germline V gene lookup returns CDR1 SGHAT and CDR2 FQNNGV. The CDR3 region is CASHNLNTEAFF. The DNA for the CDR3 is TGTGCCAGCCACAATTTGAACACTGAAGCTTTCTTT. The full variable domain, rest sourced from reference TRBV11-2 and TRBJ1-1, is EAGVAQSPRYKIIEKRQSVAFWCNPISGHATLYWYQQILGQGPKLLIQFQNNGVVDDSQLPKDRFSAERLKGVDSTLKIQPAKLEDSAVYLCASHNLNTEAFFGQGTRLTVV.

The V call is TRBV5-4, the J call TRBJ2-7; unclear D gene. Germline V gene lookup returns CDR1 SGHNT and CDR2 YYREEE (reference sequence). Trimming left V 0 bases short and J 3 bases short, with 7 bases between. The CDR3 extends over 13 amino acids. The CDR3 loop is CASSLDGDYEQYF. The CDR3, as DNA: TGTGCCAGCAGCTTGGACGGAGACTACGAGCAGTACTTC.

V and J are TRBV10-1 and TRBJ2-7, with 7 positions matching TRBD1. The CDR3 contains 15 residues. CDR1 is WNHNN, CDR2 SYGVQD, per germline (reference sequence). V was pared by 3 bases and J by 2 bases, with 7 bases of the junction left unmatched. The CDR3 is CASSDGTVHPYEQYF. CDR3 nucleotides: TGCGCCAGCAGTGACGGGACAGTCCATCCCTACGAGCAGTACTTC.

This chain joins TRBV11-3 and TRBJ2-7; D possibly corresponds to TRBD2 (6 bases). With 0 bases removed from V and 5 bases from J, the gap between germline ends came to 8 bases. The germline CDR1 and CDR2 sequences are SGHNT and YENEEA. This CDR3 is built from 13 residues. The chain's CDR3 is CASSLDPGDEQYF. CDR3 sequence (DNA): TGTGCCAGCAGCTTAGATCCGGGGGACGAGCAGTACTTC.

V usage is TRBV7-2 and J usage is TRBJ1-2, with no clear D. The CDR3 is made up of 16 amino acids. Germline CDR1 SGHTA, CDR2 FQGNSA. The germline V and J ends were trimmed by 5 bases and 4 bases, with 20 bases remaining between them. The CDR3 here is CASSEGGWRPIYGYTF. The CDR3 DNA is TGTGCCAGCAGCGAAGGAGGTTGGCGTCCAATCTATGGCTACACCTTC.

The chain links TRBV19 to TRBJ2-1; 7 nucleotides agree with TRBD1. CDR1 is LNHDA and CDR2 is SQIVND in the germline V gene (reference sequence). V was clipped by 5 bases and J by 6 bases; unmatched bases: 13. The length of the CDR3 is 16 residues. This CDR3 is CASSEDGATGLNEQFF. Here the CDR3 DNA reads TGTGCCAGTAGTGAGGATGGAGCGACAGGGCTCAATGAGCAGTTCTTC. The variable domain in full, completed from reference TRBV19 and TRBJ2-1, reads DGGITQSPKYLFRKEGQNVTLSCEQNLNHDAMYWYRQDPGQGLRLIYYSQIVNDFQKGDIAEGYSVSREKKESFPLTVTSAQKNPTAFYLCASSEDGATGLNEQFFGPGTRLTVL.

This chain links TRBV6-5 with TRBJ1-3, with D perhaps matching TRBD1 (5 bases). The V gene's germline CDR1 is MNHEY and CDR2 SVGAGI. Trimming removed 8 bases from V and 3 bases from J, with 17 bases in between. The CDR3 is made up of 15 amino acids. CDR3 region: CASYLPGGNGNTIYF. CDR3 sequence (DNA): TGTGCCAGCTATCTTCCCGGGGGGAATGGAAACACCATATATTTT.

The V and J genes are TRBV6-4 and TRBJ2-6, with D maybe TRBD1 (5 bases). Trimming stripped 6 bases from V and 0 bases from J, with 9 bases between. The CDR3 covers 15 residues. The V gene's germline CDR1 is MRHNA and CDR2 SNTAGT. CDR3 nucleotide sequence: TGTGCCAGCAGCGAAGACAGCTCTGGGGCCAACGTCCTGACTTTC. Its translation: CASSEDSSGANVLTF.

The CDR3 loop is CASSLGRNNEQFF. CDR3 in DNA: TGTGCCAGCAGCTTGGGCAGGAACAATGAGCAGTTCTTC. This chain uses TRBV5-6 with TRBJ2-1; D is unclear. Germline V lookup: CDR1 SGHDT, CDR2 YYEEEE. This CDR3 is built from 13 residues. Between the trimmed V and J ends, which lost 0 bases and 5 bases, there was a span of 6 bases. The full variable domain, completed using reference TRBV5-6 and TRBJ2-1, is DAGVTQSPTHLIKTRGQQVTLRCSPKSGHDTVSWYQQALGQGPQFIFQYYEEEERQRGNFPDRFSGHQFPNYSSELNVNALLLGDSALYLCASSLGRNNEQFFGPGTRLTVL.

The rearrangement joins TRBV5-4 to TRBJ2-5; 12 bases align to TRBD1. The CDR3 sequence is 16 residues long. V was clipped by 0 bases and J by 5 bases; unmatched bases: 5. Germline CDR1 and CDR2: SGHNT and YYREEE (reference sequence). CDR3 residues: CASSLEGQGAGETQYF. CDR3 bases: TGTGCCAGCAGCTTGGAGGGACAGGGGGCGGGGGAGACCCAGTACTTC. Complete variable domain (other parts from reference TRBV5-4 and TRBJ2-5): ETGVTQSPTHLIKTRGQQVTLRCSSQSGHNTVSWYQQALGQGPQFIFQYYREEENGRGNFPPRFSGLQFPNYSSELNVNALELDDSALYLCASSLEGQGAGETQYFGPGTRLLVL.

This clone was seen only a few times. This rearrangement joins TRBV6-4 to TRBJ2-3; 9 nucleotides align to TRBD1. V trimming: 2 bases; J trimming: 3 bases; junction bases outside the gene matches: 3. This CDR3 has 15 residues. The germline gives CDR1 MRHNA, CDR2 SNTAGT. The CDR3 protein is CASSDTQGATDTQYF. CDR3 coding DNA: TGTGCCAGCAGTGACACACAGGGGGCGACAGATACGCAGTATTTT.

V gene TRBV5-5 combines with J gene TRBJ2-1, with TRBD1 identical over 10 bases. Trimming removed 6 bases from V and 9 bases from J; junction bases left unmatched: 3. The germline V gene has CDR1 SGHKS and CDR2 YYEKEE (reference sequence). The length of the CDR3 is 12 residues. This CDR3 reads CASIGTGVEQFF. The CDR3 coding sequence is TGTGCCAGCATCGGGACAGGGGTTGAGCAGTTCTTC.

V gene TRBV6-2 or TRBV6-3 combines with J gene TRBJ2-3, with TRBD2 matching 14 bases. The germline CDR1 and CDR2 sequences are MNHEY and SVGEGT. The V gene end was trimmed by 6 bases and the J gene end by 5 bases; junction bases not matched to a gene: 10. The CDR3 is 17 residues long. The CDR3 here is CASSYDRTSGGIDTQYF. The DNA of the CDR3 is TGTGCCAGCAGCTATGATCGGACTAGCGGGGGGATAGATACGCAGTATTTT.

The chain joins TRBV3-1 (or the pseudogene TRBV3-2) to TRBJ2-2, with a tentative D call TRBD2 (6 bases). The germline V gene has CDR1 LGHDT and CDR2 YNNKEL (reference sequence). This CDR3 region has 16 residues. The V end lost 4 bases, the J end lost 5 bases, and 17 bases lay between the germline ends. CDR3 nucleotides: TGTGCCAGCAGCCCGGAGGCGGGAATGAGGACCGGGGAGCTGTTTTTT. Its protein product is CASSPEAGMRTGELFF.